This T cell receptor beta chain was identified in a study of T-cell reconstitution after alpha-beta-depleted transplantation in children (dated by TCRdb to 2016 to 2017). A note on the overall study: The study quantitatively tracked T-cell immune reconstitution after TCRalphabeta/CD19-depleted allogeneic hematopoietic cell transplantation in children using TCR repertoire profiling. Beyond this particular receptor, the publication reports: Apparently early alphabetaT-cell count recovery about two months after transplant reportedly relied on only several hundred rapidly expanded clones derived from non-depleted graft cells. Over the following months the frequencies of hyperexpanded clones went down, and after one year T-cell counts and TCRbeta diversity were mostly credited to newly produced T cells. In some patients, the high TCRbeta diversity seen at day 60 was put down to recipient T cells and intrathymic progenitors that had survived conditioning.

This clonotype was picked up many times. Its antigen has not been determined. No base quality values were provided; no much bigger clone lies one nucleotide off. The library was made by PCR. Sequencer: Illumina HiSeq 2500. Molecular barcoding was employed in the preparation of TCR libraries, with unique molecular identifiers being used to normalize TCRbeta repertoire quantification. TCRdb redid the processing of the public reads, applying fastp at Q25 and MiXCR, and retained in-frame beta chains. When rows share a CDR3 protein, they turn into one entry using the most common DNA and genes. The sample table shows some 350,000 distinct CDR3 sequences, and roughly 16% are seen once. The biggest ten clones account for approximately 38% of the sample. V was cut back by 7 bases and J by 5 bases, leaving a gap of 11 bases between them. The germline V gene gives CDR1 as MDHEN and CDR2 as SYDVKM. The CDR3 measures 13 amino acids from cysteine to phenylalanine. This entry keeps only the CDR3 DNA: 39 bases, framed from base 1.

This sample's treatment or condition label indicates: allogeneic hematopoietic cell transplantation with graft depleted of TCRalphabeta T cells and CD19 B cells. TCRalphabeta/CD19-depleted allogeneic hematopoietic cell grafts were given to the transplant recipients, all of whom were children. The receptor was isolated from a male patient aged 2 to 10 who had a stem cell transplant for acute lymphoblastic leukemia, so the T cells may come from the graft donor. The sample was PBMCs, mostly from graft donor cells, taken 360 days after TCRalphabeta/CD19-depleted stem cell transplant. Here the chain combines TRBV28 and TRBJ2-2; a tentative D match to TRBD2 spans 5 bases. The nucleotide sequence reads as follows: TGTGCCAGCAAAAGGAGAGGGACCGGGGAGCTGTTTTTT. Its translation reads: CASKRRGTGELFF.